This T cell receptor beta chain was observed in a study of CD8 T cells in ankylosing spondylitis (dated by TCRdb to the late 2010s). Background for the entire study: The study set out to find disease-linked TCR variants by profiling T cell receptor beta repertoires in ankylosing spondylitis patients and healthy donors. The whole study cohort included over a hundred healthy donors and 25 ankylosing spondylitis patients. Peripheral blood was sampled, and synovial fluid was additionally collected from ankylosing spondylitis patients.

The listed sequencing device is Illumina HiSeq 2500. Quantitative 5'-RACE with molecular barcodes was used to prepare TCR beta libraries. The study's own analysis went as follows. A new computational method, built on a probabilistic model of VDJ rearrangement, was used to identify disease-linked TCR variants. The public reads were reprocessed in TCRdb via fastp at Q25 and MiXCR, keeping in-frame beta chains. Each record represents a unique CDR3 protein, reported with the most common genes and DNA among its rows. TCRdb assigned the V and J calls; the authors' analysis was not used. The table for this sample lists just under 350,000 distinct CDR3 sequences; 14% to 15% of them were counted only once. Roughly 0.99% of the sample is in the top ten clones. In this sample, this clonotype turned up many times. What this receptor recognizes is not known. The record has no base qualities; no much larger clone is one base away.

The full study reports these points: A TCR beta motif made up of eight highly homologous amino acid variants appeared to be characteristic of blood from ankylosing spondylitis patients. The disease-linked clones had a CD8+ phenotype and were found at relatively low frequencies in peripheral blood. Some of the motif variants had been reported before in the synovial fluid and blood of reactive arthritis patients, a finding that suggests common disease-initiation mechanisms. Significant enrichment of the disease-linked clones was reported in matched synovial fluid samples from ankylosing spondylitis patients.

Trimming at the junction amounts to 0 bases on V and 4 bases on J, and the germline ends lie 5 bases apart. CDR1 and CDR2, looked up from the germline V gene, are SGHRS and YFSETQ. Measured from the cysteine to the phenylalanine, the CDR3 is 13 residues long. The entry retains the CDR3 DNA only, 39 bases that are in frame from base 1. The source material was blood, either unsorted or a sorted T cell fraction (not recorded which). This sequence uses TRBV5-1 and TRBJ2-1, with the D gene call left open. The source is a male donor with ankylosing spondylitis or in good health (not recorded which). The CDR3 has the sequence CASSLATYNEQFF. The DNA reads TGCGCCAGCAGCTTGGCCACTTACAATGAGCAGTTCTTC.